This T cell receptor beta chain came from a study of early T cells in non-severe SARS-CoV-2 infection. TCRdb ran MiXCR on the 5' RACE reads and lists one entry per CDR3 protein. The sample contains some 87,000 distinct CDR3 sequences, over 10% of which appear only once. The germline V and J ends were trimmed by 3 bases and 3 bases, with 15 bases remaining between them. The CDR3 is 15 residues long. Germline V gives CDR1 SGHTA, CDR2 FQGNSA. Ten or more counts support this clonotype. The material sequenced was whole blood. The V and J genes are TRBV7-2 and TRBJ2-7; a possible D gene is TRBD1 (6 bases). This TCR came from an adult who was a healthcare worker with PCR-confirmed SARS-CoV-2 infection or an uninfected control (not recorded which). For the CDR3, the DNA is TGTGCCAGCAGCTTTGCGGGCAGGGGATTCTACGAGCAGTACTTC. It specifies CASSFAGRGFYEQYF. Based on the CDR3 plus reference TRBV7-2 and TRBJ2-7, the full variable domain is GAGVSQSPSNKVTEKGKDVELRCDPISGHTALYWYRQSLGQGLEFLIYFQGNSAPDKSGLPSDRFSAERTGGSVSTLTIQRTQQEDSAVYLCASSFAGRGFYEQYFGPGTRLTVT.